These T cell receptor beta chains were read from a single sample in a study of CD8+ T cells in alopecia areata. The table came from immunoSEQ multiplex PCR; TCRdb's copy has only in-frame clones and leaves some out. Among some 170,000 clones listed, roughly 60% were seen once. Sample: CD4+ T cells sorted from blood, taken at week 0. The source is a human donor with alopecia areata. The CDR3 runs from the conserved cysteine through the conserved F or W. A D gene is named only where the DNA matches it firmly. Only part of the rows carry a size: once, few, many, or a class if the clone is expanded.

j_call | d_call | v_call | clone_size | cdr3_aa | cdr3_nt
TRBJ1-1 | - | TRBV29-1 | few | CSVRDGLGAFF | TGCAGCGTCCGGGACGGTTTAGGAGCTTTCTTT
TRBJ1-1 | - | TRBV18 | - | CASSDMNTEAFF | TGTGCCAGCTCAGACATGAACACTGAAGCTTTCTTT
TRBJ2-6 | - | TRBV2 | - | CASRTGRPAGANVLTF | TGTGCCAGCAGGACAGGGAGGCCCGCTGGGGCCAACGTCCTGACTTTC
TRBJ1-2 | - | TRBV6-6 | - | CATLAGRANYGYTF | TGTGCCACCTTGGCGGGGCGAGCTAACTATGGCTACACCTTC
TRBJ1-2 | TRBD1 | TRBV28 | - | CASSLGTGSDGYTF | TGTGCCAGCAGTTTGGGGACAGGGAGTGATGGCTACACCTTC
TRBJ2-3 | TRBD1 | TRBV29-1 | - | CSVEGYHRTGDTDTQYF | TGCAGCGTTGAAGGATATCACCGGACAGGGGACACAGATACGCAGTATTTT
TRBJ1-2 | - | TRBV29-1 | few | CSIHSREGYGYTF | TGCAGTATTCATTCCAGGGAGGGCTATGGCTACACCTTC
TRBJ1-2 | - | TRBV4-1 | - | CASSQDGNYGYTF | TGCGCCAGCAGCCAAGACGGGAACTATGGCTACACCTTC
TRBJ1-1 | - | TRBV29-1 | - | CACAKGTEAFF | TGCGCCTGCGCTAAGGGCACTGAAGCTTTCTTT
TRBJ2-7 | TRBD1 | TRBV7-2 | - | CASSLGQGFPSYEQYF | TGTGCCAGCAGCTTAGGACAGGGGTTCCCCTCCTACGAGCAGTACTTC
TRBJ2-6 | TRBD1 | TRBV2 | - | CASSDDRAGANVLTF | TGTGCCAGCAGTGATGACAGGGCTGGGGCCAACGTCCTGACTTTC
TRBJ1-2 | - | TRBV29-1 | - | CSAADGDGYTF | TGCAGCGCCGCAGACGGGGATGGCTACACCTTC
TRBJ1-3 | TRBD1 | TRBV11-3 | few | CASSPGQGPGNTIYF | TGTGCCAGCAGCCCCGGACAGGGTCCAGGAAACACCATATATTTT
TRBJ2-3 | TRBD2 | TRBV7-9 | few | CASRRLADTDTQYF | TGTGCCAGTCGGCGACTAGCGGACACAGATACGCAGTATTTT
TRBJ1-2 | - | TRBV9 | - | CASSARGANYGYTF | TGTGCCAGCAGCGCGCGGGGTGCTAACTATGGCTACACCTTC
TRBJ1-6 | TRBD1 | TRBV29-1 | few | CSVAIQFGQGGNSPLHF | TGCAGCGTTGCAATTCAGTTCGGACAGGGAGGTAATTCACCCCTCCACTTT
TRBJ2-3 | - | TRBV6-6 | - | CASSYRTLGGTDTQYF | TGTGCCAGCAGTTACCGGACTCTCGGCGGCACAGATACGCAGTATTTT
TRBJ2-5 | - | TRBV18 | few | CASSPLGGEETQYF | TGTGCCAGCTCACCCTTGGGGGGCGAAGAGACCCAGTACTTC
TRBJ2-1 | - | TRBV29-1 | - | CSVVTNEQFF | TGCAGCGTTGTGACCAATGAGCAGTTCTTC
TRBJ2-7 | - | TRBV25-1 | few | CASGHYEQYF | TGTGCCAGCGGCCACTACGAGCAGTACTTC
TRBJ2-2 | - | TRBV15 | - | CATTGEASATGELFF | TGTGCCACCACCGGAGAGGCGTCGGCCACCGGGGAGCTGTTTTTT
TRBJ2-5 | - | TRBV30 | - | CAWTSVGVAETQYF | TGTGCCTGGACCTCGGTGGGGGTAGCCGAGACCCAGTACTTC
TRBJ1-2 | - | TRBV9 | - | CASSVGERANYGYTF | TGTGCCAGCAGCGTAGGCGAGAGGGCTAACTATGGCTACACCTTC
TRBJ1-1 | - | TRBV5-6 | - | CASKWGINTEAFF | TGTGCCAGCAAGTGGGGGATTAACACTGAAGCTTTCTTT
TRBJ2-7 | - | TRBV5-6 | few | CASSSYYEQYF | TGTGCCAGCAGCTCCTATTACGAGCAGTACTTC
TRBJ2-5 | - | TRBV7-2 | - | CASSLDLTRQGYRQETQYF | TGTGCCAGCAGCTTGGACCTGACCCGTCAAGGGTATCGTCAAGAGACCCAGTACTTC
TRBJ2-7 | TRBD2 | TRBV28 | - | CASSLWTSSLGEQYF | TGTGCCAGCTCACTTTGGACTAGCTCGCTCGGCGAGCAGTACTTC
TRBJ2-7 | - | TRBV4-3 | - | CASSQVGGNEQYF | TGCGCCAGCAGCCAAGTTGGAGGGAACGAGCAGTACTTC
TRBJ2-6 | - | TRBV27 | few | CASSPGSSGANVLTF | TGTGCCAGCAGCCCCGGTTCGTCTGGGGCCAACGTCCTGACTTTC
TRBJ2-7 | - | TRBV29-1 | - | CSVEDRLYEQYF | TGCAGCGTTGAGGACAGACTCTACGAGCAGTACTTC
TRBJ2-2 | TRBD1 | TRBV7-3 | - | CATRQGANTGELFF | TGTGCCACCAGACAGGGGGCCAACACCGGGGAGCTGTTTTTT
TRBJ2-3 | - | TRBV25-1 | - | CASSETRREPDTQYF | TGTGCCAGTAGTGAGACGCGCAGGGAACCAGATACGCAGTATTTT
TRBJ1-1 | - | TRBV29-1 | - | CSVVGRMNTEAFF | TGCAGCGTGGTCGGACGGATGAACACTGAAGCTTTCTTT
TRBJ2-2 | - | TRBV30 | - | CAWSVGGELFF | TGTGCCTGGAGTGTGGGCGGGGAGCTGTTTTTT
TRBJ2-7 | TRBD2 | TRBV9 | few | CASSVAEAGYEQYF | TGTGCCAGCAGCGTAGCCGAAGCGGGGTACGAGCAGTACTTC
TRBJ2-7 | - | TRBV6-5 | - | CASRPYSSYEQYF | TGTGCCAGCCGGCCGTACAGCTCCTACGAGCAGTACTTC
TRBJ2-1 | - | TRBV29-1 | - | CSVENPNRAEQFF | TGCAGCGTTGAAAACCCCAACAGGGCCGAGCAGTTCTTC
TRBJ2-1 | - | TRBV10-3 | - | CATSLGNEQFF | TGTGCCACATCGCTAGGTAATGAGCAGTTCTTC
TRBJ1-2 | - | TRBV29-1 | - | CSAAGLNYGYTF | TGCAGCGCCGCAGGACTTAACTATGGCTACACCTTC
TRBJ2-3 | - | TRBV7-9 | few | CASSLDSSTDTQYF | TGTGCCAGCAGCTTGGACAGTAGCACAGATACGCAGTATTTT
TRBJ2-4 | TRBD2 | TRBV4-3 | - | CASSQDLAGGYLAKNIQYF | TGCGCCAGCAGCCAGGACCTAGCGGGGGGGTATCTAGCCAAAAACATTCAGTACTTC